The entry below describes one T cell receptor beta chain. Its antigen is as yet unknown. The data were obtained in a study of cytomegalovirus exposure and HLA in healthy donors. Study-wide results and limits: Analyses of presence and absence presupposed an approximately uniform sequencing depth across donors. Immune exposure was documented only through CMV serostatus.

Healthy bone marrow donors made up the cohort. Germline CDR1 and CDR2: SGHNT and YYREEE (reference sequence). Germline trimming cut 0 bases from V and 7 bases from J; bases unmatched to any gene: 7. This CDR3 is built from 15 residues. The PCR employed 60 Vbeta primers together with 13 Jbeta primers. Method: immunoSEQ multiplex PCR; TCRdb's copy keeps in-frame clones and lacks some. The data contain more than 110,000 clones, about 80% of them singletons. This receptor was taken from a man aged 30 to 39 in good health and CMV-seronegative. The V gene is TRBV5-4, the J gene TRBJ2-7; the match to TRBD1 covers 10 bases. What was sequenced was PBMCs. The CDR3: CASSLGQGASLEQYF. The DNA for the CDR3 is TGTGCCAGCAGCTTGGGACAGGGGGCTTCGTTGGAGCAGTACTTC.